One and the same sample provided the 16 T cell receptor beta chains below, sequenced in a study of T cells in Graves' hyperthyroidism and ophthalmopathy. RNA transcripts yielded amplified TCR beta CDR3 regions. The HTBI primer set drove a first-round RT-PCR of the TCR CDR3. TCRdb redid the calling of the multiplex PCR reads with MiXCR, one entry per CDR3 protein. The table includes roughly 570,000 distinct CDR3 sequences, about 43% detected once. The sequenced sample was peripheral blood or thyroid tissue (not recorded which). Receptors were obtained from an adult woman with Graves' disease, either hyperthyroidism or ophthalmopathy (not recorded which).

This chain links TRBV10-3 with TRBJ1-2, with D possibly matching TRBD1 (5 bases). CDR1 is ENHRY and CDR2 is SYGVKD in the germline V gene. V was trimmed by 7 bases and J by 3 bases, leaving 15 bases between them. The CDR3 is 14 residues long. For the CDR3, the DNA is TGTGCCATCAAGGGGACGGGCCCCTACTATGGCTACACCTTC. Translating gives CAIKGTGPYYGYTF.

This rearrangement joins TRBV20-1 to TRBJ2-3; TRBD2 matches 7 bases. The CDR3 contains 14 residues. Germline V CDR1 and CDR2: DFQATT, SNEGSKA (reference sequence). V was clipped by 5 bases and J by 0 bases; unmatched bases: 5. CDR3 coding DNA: TGCAGTGCTGACCCGCGGGGGAGCACAGATACGCAGTATTTT. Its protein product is CSADPRGSTDTQYF.

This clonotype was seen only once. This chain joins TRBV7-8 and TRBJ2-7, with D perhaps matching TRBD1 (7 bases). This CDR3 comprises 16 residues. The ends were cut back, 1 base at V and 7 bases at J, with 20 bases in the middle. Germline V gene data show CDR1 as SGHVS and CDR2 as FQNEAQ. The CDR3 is CASSLEAGRGAGEQYF. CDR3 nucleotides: TGTGCCAGCAGCTTAGAAGCGGGCAGGGGGGCCGGAGAGCAGTACTTC.

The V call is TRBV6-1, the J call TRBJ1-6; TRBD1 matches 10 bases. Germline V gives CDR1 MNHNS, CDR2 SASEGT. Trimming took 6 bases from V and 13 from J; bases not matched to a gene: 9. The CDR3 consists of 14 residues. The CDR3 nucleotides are TGTGCCAGCAGCCACGACAGGGGGCCGGACCCCCTCCACTTT. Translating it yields CASSHDRGPDPLHF.

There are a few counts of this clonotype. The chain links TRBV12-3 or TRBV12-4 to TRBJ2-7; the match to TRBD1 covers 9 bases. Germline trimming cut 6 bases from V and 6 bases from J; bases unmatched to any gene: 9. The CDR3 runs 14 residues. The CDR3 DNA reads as TGTGCCAGCAGACTCCGGGACAGGGTGGGCGAGCAGTACTTC. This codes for CASRLRDRVGEQYF.

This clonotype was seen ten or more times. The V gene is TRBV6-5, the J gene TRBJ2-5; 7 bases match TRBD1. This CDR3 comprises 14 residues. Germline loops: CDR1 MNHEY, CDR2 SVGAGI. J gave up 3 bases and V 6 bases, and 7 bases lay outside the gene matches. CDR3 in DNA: TGTGCCAGCAGGCGTCGGGACAGCAAAGAGACCCAGTACTTC. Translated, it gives CASRRRDSKETQYF.

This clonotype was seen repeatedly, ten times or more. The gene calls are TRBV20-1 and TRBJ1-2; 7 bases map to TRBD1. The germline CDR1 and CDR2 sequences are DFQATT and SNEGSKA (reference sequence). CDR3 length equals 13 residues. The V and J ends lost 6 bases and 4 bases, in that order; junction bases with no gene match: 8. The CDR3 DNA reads TGCAGTGCCCTAACCGACAGGGTCTATGGCTACACCTTC. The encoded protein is CSALTDRVYGYTF.

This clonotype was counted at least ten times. The CDR3 sequence is CASSPGAQETQYF. The CDR3 coding sequence is TGTGCCAGCAGTCCCGGGGCCCAAGAGACCCAGTACTTC. The chain has TRBV12-3 or TRBV12-4 and TRBJ2-5, with D perhaps given as TRBD1 or TRBD2 (5 bases each). CDR3 length: 13 residues. Trimming shortened V by 5 bases and J by 1 base, and 8 bases separated the two germline ends.

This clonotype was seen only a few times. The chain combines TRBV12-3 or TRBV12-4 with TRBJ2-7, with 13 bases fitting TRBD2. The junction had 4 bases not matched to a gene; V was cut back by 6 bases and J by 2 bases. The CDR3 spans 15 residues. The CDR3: CASRPGLAGPYEQYF. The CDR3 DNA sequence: TGTGCCAGCAGGCCGGGACTAGCGGGACCCTACGAGCAGTACTTC.

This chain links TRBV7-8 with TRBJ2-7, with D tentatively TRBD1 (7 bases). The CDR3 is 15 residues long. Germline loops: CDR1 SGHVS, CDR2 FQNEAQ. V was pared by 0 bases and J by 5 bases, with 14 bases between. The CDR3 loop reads CASSLAGGGGDEQYF. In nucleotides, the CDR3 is TGTGCCAGCAGCTTAGCCGGAGGGGGCGGGGACGAGCAGTACTTC.

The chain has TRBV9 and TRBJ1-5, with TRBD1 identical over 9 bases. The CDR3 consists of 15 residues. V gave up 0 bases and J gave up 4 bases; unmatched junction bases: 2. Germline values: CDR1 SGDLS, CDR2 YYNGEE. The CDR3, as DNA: TGTGCCAGCAGCGTAGCTGGGACAGGGAATCAGCCCCAGCATTTT. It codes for CASSVAGTGNQPQHF.

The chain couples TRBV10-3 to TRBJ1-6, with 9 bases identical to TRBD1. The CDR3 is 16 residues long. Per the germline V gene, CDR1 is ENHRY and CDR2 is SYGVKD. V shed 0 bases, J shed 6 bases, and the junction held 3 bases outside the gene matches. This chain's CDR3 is CAISESKGQGNSPLHF. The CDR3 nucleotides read TGTGCCATCAGTGAGTCGAAGGGACAGGGTAATTCACCCCTCCACTTT.

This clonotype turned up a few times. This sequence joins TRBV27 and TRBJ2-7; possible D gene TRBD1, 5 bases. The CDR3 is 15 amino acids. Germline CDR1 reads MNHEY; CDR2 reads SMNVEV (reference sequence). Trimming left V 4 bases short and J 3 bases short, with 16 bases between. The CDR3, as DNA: TGTGCCAGCAGTTCTAGGGGCTCGAAGGACTACGAGCAGTACTTC. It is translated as CASSSRGSKDYEQYF.

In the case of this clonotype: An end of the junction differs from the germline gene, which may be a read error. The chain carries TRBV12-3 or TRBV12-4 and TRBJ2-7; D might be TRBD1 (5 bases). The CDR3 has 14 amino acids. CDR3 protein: CASSASGYGYEQYF. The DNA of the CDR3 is TGTGCCAGCAGCGCATCAGGGTACGGCTACGAGCAATACTTC.

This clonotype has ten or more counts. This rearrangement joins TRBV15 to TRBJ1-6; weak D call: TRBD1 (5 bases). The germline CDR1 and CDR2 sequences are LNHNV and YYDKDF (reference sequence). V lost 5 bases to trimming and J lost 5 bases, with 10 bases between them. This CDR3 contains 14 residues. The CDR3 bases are TGTGCCACCAGCTCCGGGGGTGATAATTCACCCCTCCACTTT. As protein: CATSSGGDNSPLHF.

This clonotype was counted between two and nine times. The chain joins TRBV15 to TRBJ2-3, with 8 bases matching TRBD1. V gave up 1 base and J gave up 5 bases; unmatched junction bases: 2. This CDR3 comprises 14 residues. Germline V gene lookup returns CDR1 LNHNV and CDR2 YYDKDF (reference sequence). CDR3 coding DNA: TGTGCCACCAGCAGAGGGACAGGGAGAGATACGCAGTATTTT. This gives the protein CATSRGTGRDTQYF.